The 19 T cell receptor beta chains presented below share a single source sample, sequenced in a study of T cell responses to AZD1222 COVID-19 vaccine. Some clones are missing from TCRdb's copy, which holds only in-frame ones; the method was immunoSEQ multiplex PCR. This table holds about 130,000 clones, about 87% found once. The source was peripheral blood, collected on day 0 of AZD1222 vaccination. The receptors here all came from an adult in good health.

The chain has TRBV28 and TRBJ2-7; D is undetermined. The CDR3 has 16 residues. The ends were cut back, 1 base at V and 4 bases at J, with 17 bases in the middle. CDR1 is MDHEN and CDR2 is SYDVKM in the germline V gene. The CDR3 loop reads CASSLLGGPSNYEQYF. The CDR3 DNA follows: TGTGCCAGCAGTTTATTGGGCGGTCCCTCTAATTACGAGCAGTACTTC.

The chain combines TRBV7-2 with TRBJ2-7; the D is unclear. V dropped 3 bases and J dropped 0 bases, with 18 bases sitting between them. The CDR3 contains 17 residues. Germline V CDR1 and CDR2: SGHTA, FQGNSA. In nucleotides, the CDR3 is TGTGCCAGCAGCTTCACCCAACAGATACTGAGCTCCTACGAGCAGTACTTC. Translating gives CASSFTQQILSSYEQYF.

The rearrangement links TRBV5-1 to TRBJ1-4; maybe TRBD1 (6 bases). This CDR3 is built from 15 residues. Germline V lookup: CDR1 SGHRS, CDR2 YFSETQ. The germline V and J ends were trimmed by 4 bases and 5 bases, with 15 bases remaining between them. CDR3 bases: TGCGCCAGCAGCACCGTAACAGGGAGCAATGAAAAACTGTTTTTT. Translated, it gives CASSTVTGSNEKLFF.

This chain uses TRBV19 with TRBJ2-3; D not resolved. CDR3 size: 12 residues. CDR1 and CDR2 (germline): LNHDA, SQIVND (reference sequence). The V end lost 11 bases, the J end lost 3 bases, and 12 bases lay between the germline ends. In nucleotides, the CDR3 is TGTGCCCCAAGCCCCGGGACAGATACGCAGTATTTT. This gives the protein CAPSPGTDTQYF.

The chain recombines TRBV5-8 with TRBJ2-2; D may be TRBD1 (6 bases). This CDR3 comprises 15 residues. Deletions cut 4 bases from V and 3 bases from J, with 13 bases between. Germline lookup yields CDR1 SGHTS and CDR2 YDEGEE. The CDR3 is CASSPTGSHTGELFF. The CDR3 DNA sequence: TGTGCCAGCAGCCCAACAGGGAGTCACACCGGGGAGCTGTTTTTT.

For this clone: This sample includes further DNA sequences coding for the same CDR3. The chain recombines TRBV7-2 with TRBJ1-5; D uncertain. Germline assignment: CDR1 SGHTA and CDR2 FQGNSA. This CDR3 has 13 amino acids. The V gene lost 4 bases and the J gene lost 5 bases, with 9 bases spanning the gap. The CDR3 region is CASSSGQHQPQHF. Written as DNA, the CDR3 is TGTGCCAGCAGCTCCGGCCAACATCAGCCCCAGCATTTT.

This clone came up once. This chain connects TRBV7-9 to TRBJ2-2, with 7 bases that match TRBD1. V lost 7 bases and J lost 0; bases outside the gene matches: 8. The CDR3 spans 16 residues. Germline V gene lookup returns CDR1 SEHNR and CDR2 FQNEAQ (reference sequence). The DNA for the CDR3 is TGTGCCAGCAACCCGGGACAGAACGCGAACACCGGGGAGCTGTTTTTT. It specifies CASNPGQNANTGELFF.

The V call is TRBV30, the J call TRBJ2-3; 15 bases map to TRBD2. Germline lookup yields CDR1 GTSNPN and CDR2 SVGIG (reference sequence). V lost 2 bases to trimming and J lost 5 bases; unmatched junction nucleotides: 2. CDR3 size: 15 residues. In DNA, the CDR3 is TGTGCCTGGAGTCCGGGACTAGCGGGGGGAGATACGCAGTATTTT. It translates to CAWSPGLAGGDTQYF.

The CDR3 DNA is TGTGCCAGCAGCCCGGTGGACGGGCTTCGGAACGAGCAGTACTTC. This gives the protein CASSPVDGLRNEQYF. The V and J genes are TRBV7-3 and TRBJ2-7; D gene ambiguous. The CDR3 contains 15 residues. V was clipped by 5 bases and J by 5 bases, with 19 bases between them. Per germline, CDR1 SGHTA and CDR2 FQGTGA.

The chain recombines TRBV28 with TRBJ1-2; D perhaps matches TRBD1 (5 bases). CDR1 and CDR2 (germline): MDHEN, SYDVKM. The CDR3 loop spans 15 amino acids. Trimming took 2 bases from V and 7 from J, leaving 17 bases between them. DNA for the CDR3: TGTGCCAGCAGTTTAGGGACGGCGGGATTAGGTGGCTACACCTTC. Translation: CASSLGTAGLGGYTF.

The chain carries TRBV19 and TRBJ2-1; TRBD2 matches at 10 bases. The CDR3 sequence is 13 residues long. Germline V gene lookup returns CDR1 LNHDA and CDR2 SQIVND (reference sequence). The junction had 8 bases not matched to a gene; V was cut back by 11 bases and J by 7 bases. The CDR3 bases are TGTGCCCAACGGGGGACTAGCGAGAATGAGCAGTTCTTC. It encodes CAQRGTSENEQFF.

The V call is TRBV5-1, the J call TRBJ2-5; D is ambiguous. CDR3 length: 14 amino acids. Between the trimmed V and J ends, which lost 0 bases and 3 bases, there was a span of 9 bases. Looked up from germline, CDR1 is SGHRS and CDR2 is YFSETQ. The DNA for the CDR3 is TGCGCCAGCAGCTTGGCCGCGGTGGAAGAGACCCAGTACTTC. The encoded protein is CASSLAAVEETQYF.

The rearrangement links TRBV6-2 or TRBV6-3 to TRBJ2-5, with 8 nucleotides matching TRBD2. The germline gives CDR1 MNHEY, CDR2 SVGEGT. This CDR3 is built from 18 residues. V shed 5 bases, J shed 5 bases, and the junction held 19 bases outside the gene matches. CDR3 nucleotides: TGTGCCAGCAGTCCCGGGCTCCCGGGGGGGCGAGTCGGGGAGACCCAGTACTTC. Amino acid sequence: CASSPGLPGGRVGETQYF.

The chain combines TRBV6-5 with TRBJ1-1; possibly TRBD1 for D (5 bases). CDR3 size: 14 residues. Germline V lookup: CDR1 MNHEY, CDR2 SVGAGI. Trimming removed 6 bases at V and 11 bases at J, with 22 bases between. Here the CDR3 DNA reads TGTGCCAGCAGATTACGGGACGTATCAATCGTGGCTTTCTTT. This sequence encodes CASRLRDVSIVAFF.

The chain joins TRBV13 to TRBJ2-1; 9 bases match TRBD2. CDR1 and CDR2 (germline): PRHDT, FYEKMQ (reference sequence). CDR3 length equals 15 residues. Trimming at V came to 3 bases and at J to 4 bases, leaving 4 bases not matched to a gene. DNA of the CDR3: TGTGCCAGCAGCTTCGTTCTAGCGGGGTACAATGAGCAGTTCTTC. Encoded protein: CASSFVLAGYNEQFF.

V and J are TRBV7-9 and TRBJ1-3; the D is unclear. Trimming pared 5 bases from V and 4 bases from J, leaving 9 bases between. Germline CDR1 SEHNR, CDR2 FQNEAQ (reference sequence). The CDR3 length is 13 residues. Here the CDR3 DNA reads TGTGCCAGCAGCCCGAAGGTCGGAAACACCATATATTTT. It yields the protein CASSPKVGNTIYF.

The CDR3 coding sequence is TGTGCCAGCAGCCCGGGACTAGCGGGGTCCGGGGAGCTGTTTTTT. Its protein is CASSPGLAGSGELFF. J is TRBJ2-2 and V is TRBV6-5; 13 bases agree with TRBD2. V lost 6 bases to trimming and J lost 6 bases; unmatched junction nucleotides: 4. The germline CDR1 and CDR2 sequences are MNHEY and SVGAGI. This CDR3 is built from 15 residues.

This chain uses TRBV9 with TRBJ2-5; 10 nucleotides match TRBD1. This CDR3 has 14 residues. The junction had 4 bases not matched to a gene; V was cut back by 3 bases and J by 5 bases. Germline CDR1 and CDR2: SGDLS and YYNGEE. The CDR3 loop is CASSADRGRETQYF. Written as DNA, the CDR3 is TGTGCCAGCAGCGCCGACAGGGGGCGCGAGACCCAGTACTTC. Combining the CDR3 with reference TRBV9 and TRBJ2-5 gives the whole variable domain DSGVTQTPKHLITATGQRVTLRCSPRSGDLSVYWYQQSLDQGLQFLIQYYNGEERAKGNILERFSAQQFPDLHSELNLSSLELGDSALYFCASSADRGRETQYFGPGTRLLVL.

The chain couples TRBV9 to TRBJ2-3, with 9 bases aligning to TRBD1. The CDR3 runs to 16 residues. J lost 0 bases, V lost 2 bases, and 4 bases had no gene match. Germline-derived CDR1 and CDR2 are SGDLS and YYNGEE. The CDR3 sequence: CASSVGQGFSTDTQYF. The CDR3 coding sequence is TGTGCCAGCAGCGTCGGACAGGGGTTCAGCACAGATACGCAGTATTTT.